A selection of T cell receptor beta chains follows, all from one sample in a study of shared clonotypes between healthy human individuals. Assay: immunoSEQ multiplex PCR; the TCRdb copy retains only in-frame clones and omits some. Among approximately 1,000,000 clones listed, around 78% were seen once. Sequencing was done on a sample of memory CD4+ T cells from PBMCs. The receptors stem from a man in his late teens or twenties in good health. Some clones in this sample may be carry-over from other donors' samples. CDR3s leave out the opening cysteine and the closing phenylalanine or tryptophan. Only some rows state a clone size, as once, few, many or a class for expanded clones.

V gene,clone size,CDR3 length,J gene,CDR3 protein
TRBV2,many,14,TRBJ2-3,ASSERLAGNTDTQY
TRBV2,.,11,TRBJ2-7,ASSDGPRYEQY
TRBV7-9,.,14,TRBJ1-1,ASSLAGNAATTEAF
TRBV19,.,12,TRBJ1-2,ASSLLDSPYGYT
TRBV7-2,.,12,TRBJ2-3,ASSSSLLTDTQY
TRBV6-1,.,14,TRBJ1-1,ASSVTTGQTNTEAF
TRBV5-1,.,15,TRBJ1-3,ASSLATGRVSGNTIY
TRBV5-1,.,14,TRBJ2-1,ASSLASSSSYNEQF
TRBV11-1,.,11,TRBJ2-3,ASSSASTDTQY
TRBV5-1,.,12,TRBJ2-3,ASSLPQGTDTQY
TRBV5-1,once,13,TRBJ2-7,ASSPATGWEYEQY
TRBV5-1,.,12,TRBJ2-7,ASSLLQGNYEQY
TRBV12-5,.,17,TRBJ2-1,ASGWVASTSGQTYNEQF
TRBV5-4,.,11,TRBJ2-1,ASSFGANNEQF
TRBV5-1,.,13,TRBJ2-7,ASSLEGVRGYEQY
TRBV19,.,12,TRBJ2-3,ASRRQGFTDTQY
TRBV5-1,.,11,TRBJ2-7,ASSLQGVYEQY
TRBV28,.,15,TRBJ1-3,ASSFFDGPNSGNTIY
TRBV11-2,once,13,TRBJ1-3,ASSGGTFSGNTIY
TRBV11-2,few,10,TRBJ2-1,ASSEDGNEQF
TRBV29-1,.,15,TRBJ1-2,SVGPGDSLRQNYGYT
TRBV25-1,.,13,TRBJ2-1,ASSGPLATYNEQF
TRBV6-1,.,12,TRBJ2-7,ASSPLGGYLEQY
TRBV5-4,.,13,TRBJ2-7,ASSLGGRGRGEQY
TRBV29-1,.,12,TRBJ2-1,SVETVRARDEQF
TRBV15,.,10,TRBJ1-2,ATSREGYGYT
TRBV29-1,few,11,TRBJ2-3,SARTGSTDTQY
TRBV28,.,12,TRBJ2-7,ASSPPGLAYEQY
TRBV29-1,.,11,TRBJ2-7,SVRPDNSYEQY
TRBV5-1,once,11,TRBJ1-2,ASSIRTGYGYT
TRBV5-1,.,13,TRBJ1-5,ASSLEGALNQPQH
TRBV7-2,once,12,TRBJ2-2,ASSDGLTTGELF
TRBV1,.,15,TRBJ2-7,TSSQEQGSLPSYEQY
TRBV27,.,14,TRBJ1-5,ASSFQQGGSNQPQH
TRBV10-3,.,13,TRBJ2-1,AISEPTRRGNEQF
TRBV7-9,.,10,TRBJ1-1,ASSLENTEAF
TRBV4-2,.,13,TRBJ2-1,ASTGGGTVVNEQF
TRBV7-3,few,13,TRBJ2-1,ASSLTGQQGNEQF
TRBV9,.,13,TRBJ2-5,ASSVSAGVVETQY
TRBV7-2,.,14,TRBJ2-1,ASSSRTSGIHNEQF
TRBV28,.,10,TRBJ2-3,ASSPTTDTQY
TRBV7-2,once,10,TRBJ2-7,ASSWRAYEQY
TRBV5-4,.,12,TRBJ1-2,ASSWGQGASGYT
TRBV5-1,.,13,TRBJ2-2,ASSSGQGNTGELF
TRBV28,.,14,TRBJ1-4,ASSRRTGVLREKLF
TRBV5-1,.,11,TRBJ2-1,ASSLVPSNEQF